This is a list of T cell receptor beta chains from one sample in a study of graft-versus-host responses after intestinal transplantation. Sequenced by immunoSEQ multiplex PCR; TCRdb stores in-frame clones only, minus some. This table holds about 30,000 clones, about four fifths found once. Source: ileum tissue, taken 98 days after intestinal transplantation. These TCRs come from a human patient who received an intestinal transplant, so some T cells may come from the graft donor. Both conserved end residues are part of each CDR3. Fields, in order: V gene, D gene, J gene, clone size, CDR3 DNA, CDR3 protein. D genes are given only for firm matches. The listing skips clone size in some rows; elsewhere it reads once, few, many or a size class.

v_gene: TRBV2
d_gene: NA
j_gene: TRBJ2-1
abundance: NA
CDR3nt: TGTGCCAGCAGGGCTTCTGTGACTGAGCAGTTCTTC
CDR3aa: CASRASVTEQFF

v_gene: TRBV6-5
d_gene: TRBD1
j_gene: TRBJ1-6
abundance: NA
CDR3nt: TGTGCCAGCATGCTCGGACAGGTCGGTTCACCCCTCCACTTT
CDR3aa: CASMLGQVGSPLHF

v_gene: TRBV19
d_gene: NA
j_gene: TRBJ2-2
abundance: NA
CDR3nt: TGTGCCAGTATTAATTCAGGGACCGTCACCGGGGAGCTGTTTTTT
CDR3aa: CASINSGTVTGELFF

v_gene: TRBV5-6
d_gene: TRBD1
j_gene: TRBJ1-1
abundance: NA
CDR3nt: TGTGCCAGCAGCTTTTCAGGGGGGAACACTGAAGCTTTCTTT
CDR3aa: CASSFSGGNTEAFF

v_gene: TRBV19
d_gene: NA
j_gene: TRBJ1-5
abundance: NA
CDR3nt: TGTGCCAGCTGGGGGTTCGACAATCAGCCCCAGCATTTT
CDR3aa: CASWGFDNQPQHF

v_gene: TRBV5-4
d_gene: TRBD1
j_gene: TRBJ1-1
abundance: once
CDR3nt: TGTGCCAGCAGCCTAGACAGGGGCGTTTACACTGAAGCTTTCTTT
CDR3aa: CASSLDRGVYTEAFF

v_gene: TRBV28
d_gene: TRBD2
j_gene: TRBJ2-3
abundance: few
CDR3nt: TGTGCCAGCAGTTTTGAGCGGGAGATAAACACAGATACGCAGTATTTT
CDR3aa: CASSFEREINTDTQYF

v_gene: TRBV14
d_gene: NA
j_gene: TRBJ2-5
abundance: NA
CDR3nt: TGTGCCAGCAGCCAAGTTGCCAGTCCAGAGACCCAGTACTTC
CDR3aa: CASSQVASPETQYF

v_gene: TRBV6-6
d_gene: NA
j_gene: TRBJ1-4
abundance: once
CDR3nt: TGTGCCAGCAGTTACCGCGGCAGGAATGAAAAACTGTTTTTT
CDR3aa: CASSYRGRNEKLFF

v_gene: TRBV7-9
d_gene: TRBD1
j_gene: TRBJ1-2
abundance: few
CDR3nt: TGTGCCAGCAGCCCCCGGGACAGGGATGGCTACACCTTC
CDR3aa: CASSPRDRDGYTF

v_gene: TRBV7-9
d_gene: TRBD1
j_gene: TRBJ2-2
abundance: NA
CDR3nt: TGTGCCAGCAGCTTCGACAGGGCCGGGGAGCTGTTTTTT
CDR3aa: CASSFDRAGELFF

v_gene: TRBV5-1
d_gene: TRBD1
j_gene: TRBJ1-2
abundance: NA
CDR3nt: TGCGCCAGCAGCCCGGGACAGAACTATGGCTACACCTTC
CDR3aa: CASSPGQNYGYTF

v_gene: TRBV27
d_gene: NA
j_gene: TRBJ2-7
abundance: NA
CDR3nt: TGTGCCAGCAGTTTATCCGGGGCCCACGAGCAGTACTTC
CDR3aa: CASSLSGAHEQYF

v_gene: TRBV9
d_gene: NA
j_gene: TRBJ1-2
abundance: NA
CDR3nt: TGTGCCAGCACACCGTCGGGTTACTATGGCTACACCTTC
CDR3aa: CASTPSGYYGYTF

v_gene: TRBV18
d_gene: TRBD1
j_gene: TRBJ1-6
abundance: NA
CDR3nt: TGTGCCAGCTCCTCCGGGACAGGGACCTCACCCCTCCACTTT
CDR3aa: CASSSGTGTSPLHF

v_gene: TRBV19
d_gene: NA
j_gene: TRBJ1-5
abundance: NA
CDR3nt: TGTGCCAGTAGTATTGCCCTCGATCAGCCCCAGCATTTT
CDR3aa: CASSIALDQPQHF

v_gene: TRBV5-1
d_gene: NA
j_gene: TRBJ2-5
abundance: NA
CDR3nt: TGCGCCAGCAGCTTGGGGCAAGAGACCCAGTACTTC
CDR3aa: CASSLGQETQYF

v_gene: TRBV9
d_gene: NA
j_gene: TRBJ1-2
abundance: NA
CDR3nt: TGTGCCAGCAGCGTAGGGGCAGGGAACTATGGCTACACCTTC
CDR3aa: CASSVGAGNYGYTF

v_gene: TRBV5-1
d_gene: TRBD2
j_gene: TRBJ2-5
abundance: few
CDR3nt: TGCGCCAGCAGCTTGGGATCCCCTAGCGGGGAGACCCAGTACTTC
CDR3aa: CASSLGSPSGETQYF

v_gene: TRBV5-1
d_gene: NA
j_gene: TRBJ2-3
abundance: few
CDR3nt: TGCGCCAGCAGCTTGGGGCGGGTCGGGCCGGCAGATACGCAGTATTTT
CDR3aa: CASSLGRVGPADTQYF

v_gene: TRBV29-1
d_gene: TRBD1
j_gene: TRBJ2-7
abundance: NA
CDR3nt: TGCAGCGTCCTGACAGGGCCGTACGAGCAGTACTTC
CDR3aa: CSVLTGPYEQYF

v_gene: TRBV7-9
d_gene: NA
j_gene: TRBJ1-1
abundance: once
CDR3nt: TGTGCCAGCAGCTTTAGTTCCAACACTGAAGCTTTCTTT
CDR3aa: CASSFSSNTEAFF

v_gene: TRBV5-4
d_gene: NA
j_gene: TRBJ1-4
abundance: NA
CDR3nt: TGTGCCAGCCGGGGTGGTGGCGGCGGAAAACTGTTTTTT
CDR3aa: CASRGGGGGKLFF

v_gene: TRBV7-2
d_gene: NA
j_gene: TRBJ1-4
abundance: NA
CDR3nt: TGTGCCAGCAGCTTAGGCGGGATAGTCCGGGAAAAACTGTTTTTT
CDR3aa: CASSLGGIVREKLFF

v_gene: TRBV7-8
d_gene: NA
j_gene: TRBJ2-7
abundance: few
CDR3nt: TGTGCCAGCAGCCCCCCCGGGGGGCCTCGAATTGAGCAGTACTTC
CDR3aa: CASSPPGGPRIEQYF

v_gene: TRBV5-1
d_gene: TRBD1
j_gene: TRBJ2-1
abundance: NA
CDR3nt: TGCGCCAGCAGCTTGGAAGGGACAGGGGGCTACAATGAGCAGTTCTTC
CDR3aa: CASSLEGTGGYNEQFF

v_gene: TRBV7-9
d_gene: NA
j_gene: TRBJ2-3
abundance: once
CDR3nt: TGTGCCAGCAGTCCCTACGGGCTAGCCAGAGATACGCAGTATTTT
CDR3aa: CASSPYGLARDTQYF

v_gene: TRBV10-3
d_gene: NA
j_gene: TRBJ2-7
abundance: NA
CDR3nt: TGTGCCATCAGTCCCAGGGGTCCCCTTCAATTCTACGAGCAGTACTTC
CDR3aa: CAISPRGPLQFYEQYF

v_gene: TRBV10-1
d_gene: NA
j_gene: TRBJ1-6
abundance: NA
CDR3nt: TGCGCCAGCAGTGAGAGACTCGGAACACCCCTCCACTTT
CDR3aa: CASSERLGTPLHF

v_gene: TRBV7-9
d_gene: TRBD1
j_gene: TRBJ2-7
abundance: once
CDR3nt: TGTGCCAGCAGTCCGACAGGGACGTTTTACGAGCAGTACTTC
CDR3aa: CASSPTGTFYEQYF

v_gene: TRBV6-5
d_gene: TRBD1
j_gene: TRBJ1-2
abundance: NA
CDR3nt: TGTGCCAGCAGTAGCGGGACAGTGCATGGCTACACCTTC
CDR3aa: CASSSGTVHGYTF

v_gene: TRBV6-5
d_gene: TRBD1
j_gene: TRBJ1-1
abundance: few
CDR3nt: TGTGCCAGCAGTTACTCGAGACAGGGGGTCACTGAAGCTTTCTTT
CDR3aa: CASSYSRQGVTEAFF

v_gene: TRBV10-3
d_gene: NA
j_gene: TRBJ2-4
abundance: once
CDR3nt: TGTGCCACCCAGGAAGAGAGGGAAAACATTCAGTACTTC
CDR3aa: CATQEERENIQYF

v_gene: TRBV2
d_gene: NA
j_gene: TRBJ1-2
abundance: NA
CDR3nt: TGTGCCAGCAGTGACGGGATCTATGGCTACACCTTC
CDR3aa: CASSDGIYGYTF

v_gene: TRBV2
d_gene: TRBD1
j_gene: TRBJ1-1
abundance: once
CDR3nt: TGTGCCAGCAGCTTGGGGACAGGCCCCCTAAACACTGAAGCTTTCTTT
CDR3aa: CASSLGTGPLNTEAFF